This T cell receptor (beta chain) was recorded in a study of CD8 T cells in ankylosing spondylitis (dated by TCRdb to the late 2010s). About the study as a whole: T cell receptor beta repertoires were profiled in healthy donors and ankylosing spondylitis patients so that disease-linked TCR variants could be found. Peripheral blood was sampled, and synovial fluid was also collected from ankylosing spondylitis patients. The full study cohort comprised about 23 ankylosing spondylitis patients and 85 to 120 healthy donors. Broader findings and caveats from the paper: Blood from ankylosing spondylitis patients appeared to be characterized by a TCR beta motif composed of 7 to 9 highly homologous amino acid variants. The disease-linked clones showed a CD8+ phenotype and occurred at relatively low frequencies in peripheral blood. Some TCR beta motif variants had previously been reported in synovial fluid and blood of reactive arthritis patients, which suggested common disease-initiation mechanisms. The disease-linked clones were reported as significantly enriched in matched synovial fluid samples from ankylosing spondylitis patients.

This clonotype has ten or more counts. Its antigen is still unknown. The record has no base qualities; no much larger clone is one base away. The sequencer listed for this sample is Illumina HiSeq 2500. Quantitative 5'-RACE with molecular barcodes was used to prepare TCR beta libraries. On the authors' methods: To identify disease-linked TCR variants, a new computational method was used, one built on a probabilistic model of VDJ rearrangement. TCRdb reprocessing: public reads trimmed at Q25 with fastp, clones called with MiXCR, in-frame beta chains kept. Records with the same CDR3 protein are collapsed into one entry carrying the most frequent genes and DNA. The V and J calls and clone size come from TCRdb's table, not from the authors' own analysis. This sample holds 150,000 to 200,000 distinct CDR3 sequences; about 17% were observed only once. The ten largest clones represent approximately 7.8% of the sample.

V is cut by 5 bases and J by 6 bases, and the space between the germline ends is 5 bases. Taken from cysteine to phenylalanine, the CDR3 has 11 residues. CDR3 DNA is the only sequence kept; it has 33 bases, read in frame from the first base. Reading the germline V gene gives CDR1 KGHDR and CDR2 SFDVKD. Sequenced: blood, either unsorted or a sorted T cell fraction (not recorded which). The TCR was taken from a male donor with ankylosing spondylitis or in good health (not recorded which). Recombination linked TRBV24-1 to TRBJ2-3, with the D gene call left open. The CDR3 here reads CATSVTDTQYF. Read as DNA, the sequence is TGTGCCACCAGTGTGACTGATACGCAGTATTTT.